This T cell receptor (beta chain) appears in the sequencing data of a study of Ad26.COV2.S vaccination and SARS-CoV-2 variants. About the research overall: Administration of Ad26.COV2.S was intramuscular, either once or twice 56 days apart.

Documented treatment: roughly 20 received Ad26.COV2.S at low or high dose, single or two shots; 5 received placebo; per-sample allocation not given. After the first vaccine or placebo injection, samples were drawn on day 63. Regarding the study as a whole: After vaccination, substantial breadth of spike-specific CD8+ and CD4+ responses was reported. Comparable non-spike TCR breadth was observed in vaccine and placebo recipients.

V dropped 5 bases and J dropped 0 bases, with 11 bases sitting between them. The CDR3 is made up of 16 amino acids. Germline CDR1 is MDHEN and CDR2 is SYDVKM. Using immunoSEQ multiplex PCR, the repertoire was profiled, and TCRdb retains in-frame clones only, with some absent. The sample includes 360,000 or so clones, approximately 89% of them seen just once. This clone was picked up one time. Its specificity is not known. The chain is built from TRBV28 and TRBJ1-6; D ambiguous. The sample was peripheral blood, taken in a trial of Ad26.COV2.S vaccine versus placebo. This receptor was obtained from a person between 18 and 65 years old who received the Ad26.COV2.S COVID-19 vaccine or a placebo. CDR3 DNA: TGTGCCAGCAGTAGAACCATTGCCTCCTATAATTCACCCCTCCACTTT. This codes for CASSRTIASYNSPLHF. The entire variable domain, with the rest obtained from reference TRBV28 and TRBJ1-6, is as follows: DVKVTQSSRYLVKRTGEKVFLECVQDMDHENMFWYRQDPGLGLRLIYFSYDVKMKEKGDIPEGYSVSREKKERFSLILESASTNQTSMYLCASSRTIASYNSPLHFGNGTRLTVT.